This TCR beta chain was found in a study of CD8+ T cells in alopecia areata. Notes on this clone: Its antigen is as yet unknown.

Study-wide results and limits: Under tofacitinib, fewer expanded CD8+ clones appeared among the top 100 scalp clones. Tissue-resident alphabeta T cells belonging to normal skin likewise get sequenced within scalp specimens. Clonality was higher in lesional than normal scalp, especially in alopecia totalis/universalis.

Germline V gives CDR1 SNHLY, CDR2 FYNNEI. This CDR3 is built from 13 residues. V lost 4 bases and J 4 bases, leaving 9 bases between the germline ends. RNA was extracted and reverse transcribed into cDNA as the sequencing template. TCRdb's copy holds only in-frame clones and misses some; the assay was immunoSEQ multiplex PCR. The table lists about 210,000 clones, approximately 70% of them singletons. Treatment meaning: oral pan-JAK inhibitor, 5-10 mg twice daily. Sample: CD4+ T cells sorted from blood, taken at week 44, from a patient treated with tofacitinib. The V call is TRBV2, the J call TRBJ2-3, with TRBD2 as a possible D gene (5 bases). The clonotype originates from a human donor with alopecia areata. The DNA of the CDR3 is TGTGCCAGCAGTGTTGTTAGCGCAGATACGCAGTATTTT. Translation: CASSVVSADTQYF.